A single sample gave rise to the 9 T cell receptor beta chains below, sequenced in a study of control samples from healthy donors and cancer patients. Using immunoSEQ multiplex PCR, the repertoire was profiled, and TCRdb retains in-frame clones only, with some absent. The profile shows approximately 30,000 clones, approximately 94% of them singletons. The sample taken for sequencing was blood. These receptors all come from a man in his fifties or sixties in good health.

The chain recombines TRBV5-5 with TRBJ1-2; D uncertain. Germline CDR1 SGHKS, CDR2 YYEKEE (reference sequence). Trimming removed 4 bases at V and 6 bases at J, with 13 bases between. The CDR3 is 13 amino acids. CDR3 bases: TGTGCCAGCAGCAGGGAATCGTCTCATGGCTACACCTTC. Protein: CASSRESSHGYTF. Full variable domain (rest looked up from reference TRBV5-5 and TRBJ1-2): DAGVTQSPTHLIKTRGQQVTLRCSPISGHKSVSWYQQVLGQGPQFIFQYYEKEERGRGNFPDRFSARQFPNYSSELNVNALLLGDSALYLCASSRESSHGYTFGSGTRLTVV.

This clone was found once. The chain employs TRBV6-6 and TRBJ2-4, with TRBD1 as a possible D gene (6 bases). The CDR3 extends over 14 amino acids. Germline V gives CDR1 MNHNY, CDR2 SVGAGI (reference sequence). V shed 2 bases and J shed 5 bases, with 10 bases lying between them. The CDR3 reads CASSYAYRENIQYF. As DNA, the CDR3 is TGTGCCAGCAGTTACGCCTACAGGGAAAACATTCAGTACTTC.

CDR3 in DNA: TGTGCCAGCAGTCCGCTCCCGCTCGGTGGCTACACCTTC. Translating gives CASSPLPLGGYTF. The chain couples TRBV28 to TRBJ1-2; D is uncertain. CDR1 and CDR2 from the germline V gene are MDHEN and SYDVKM. Between the trimmed V and J ends, which lost 5 bases and 7 bases, there was a span of 14 bases. The CDR3 contains 13 residues.

The table lists this clone with a few counts. The genes are TRBV7-2 and TRBJ1-5, with 7 bases identical to TRBD1. The V gene's germline CDR1 is SGHTA and CDR2 FQGNSA. CDR3 length: 15 amino acids. V shed 3 bases and J 5 bases; nucleotides not matched to a gene: 7. The CDR3 protein is CASSLEQGLYQPQHF. Written as DNA, the CDR3 is TGTGCCAGCAGCTTGGAACAGGGGCTTTATCAGCCCCAGCATTTT.

This chain connects TRBV5-6 to TRBJ1-2, with unresolved D. CDR1 and CDR2 (germline): SGHDT, YYEEEE. The CDR3 length is 14 residues. V lost 0 bases, J lost 4 bases, and 10 bases lay in between. This CDR3 is CASSLVAVAYGYTF. CDR3 nucleotide sequence: TGTGCCAGCAGCTTGGTCGCAGTAGCCTATGGCTACACCTTC. The full variable domain, with the rest looked up from reference TRBV5-6 and TRBJ1-2, is DAGVTQSPTHLIKTRGQQVTLRCSPKSGHDTVSWYQQALGQGPQFIFQYYEEEERQRGNFPDRFSGHQFPNYSSELNVNALLLGDSALYLCASSLVAVAYGYTFGSGTRLTVV.

This chain uses TRBV6-5 with TRBJ1-5; perhaps TRBD1 as D (5 bases). Between the trimmed V and J ends, which lost 6 bases and 4 bases, there was a span of 10 bases. CDR3 length: 13 amino acids. CDR1 is MNHEY and CDR2 is SVGAGI in the germline V gene. The CDR3 bases are TGTGCCAGCAGACCACAGGAGAATCAGCCCCAGCATTTT. Its protein product is CASRPQENQPQHF.

This clone has only one observation. The V and J genes are TRBV6-5 and TRBJ1-3; D uncertain. V lost 6 bases and J 8 bases, leaving 11 bases between the germline ends. Germline V gene data show CDR1 as MNHEY and CDR2 as SVGAGI. This CDR3 region has 12 residues. Here the CDR3 DNA reads TGTGCCAGCAGCGCAGGCCCAGACACCATATATTTT. Translation gives CASSAGPDTIYF.

The V and J genes are TRBV7-2 and TRBJ1-3; the D is unclear. V shed 5 bases and J shed 1 base, with 15 bases lying between them. CDR1 SGHTA and CDR2 FQGNSA come from the germline V gene. CDR3 length: 16 residues. This CDR3 reads CASSPIAWGSGNTIYF. Written as DNA, the CDR3 is TGTGCCAGCAGCCCAATTGCTTGGGGTTCTGGAAACACCATATATTTT.

This chain joins TRBV6-6 and TRBJ1-2, with 8 bases that match TRBD1. CDR1 and CDR2 (germline): MNHNY, SVGAGI (reference sequence). Losses at the gene ends were 5 bases for V and 8 bases for J; bases not matched to a gene: 7. The CDR3 extends over 13 amino acids. DNA for the CDR3: TGTGCCAGCAGTCCAGGGGGCGAGAGGGGCTACACCTTC. It specifies CASSPGGERGYTF.